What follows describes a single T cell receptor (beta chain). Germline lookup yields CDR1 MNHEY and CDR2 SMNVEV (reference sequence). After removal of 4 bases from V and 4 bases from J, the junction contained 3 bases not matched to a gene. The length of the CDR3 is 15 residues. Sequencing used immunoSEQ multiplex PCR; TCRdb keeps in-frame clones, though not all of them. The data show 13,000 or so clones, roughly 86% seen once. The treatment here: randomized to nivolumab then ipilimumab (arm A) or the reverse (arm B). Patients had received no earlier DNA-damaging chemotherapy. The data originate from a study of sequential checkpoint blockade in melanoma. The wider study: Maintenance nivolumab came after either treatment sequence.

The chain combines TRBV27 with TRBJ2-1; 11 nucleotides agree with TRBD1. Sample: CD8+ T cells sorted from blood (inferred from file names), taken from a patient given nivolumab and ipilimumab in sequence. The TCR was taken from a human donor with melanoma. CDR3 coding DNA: TGTGCCAGCAGTTCCGGGACAGGGGGTTACAATGAGCAGTTCTTC. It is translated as CASSSGTGGYNEQFF.